This T cell receptor beta chain originates from a study of T-cell reconstitution after alpha-beta-depleted transplantation in children. Using unique molecular identifiers, the investigators prepared the TCRbeta library. TCRdb itself ran the PCR reads through MiXCR, one entry per CDR3 protein. The sample records roughly 76,000 distinct CDR3 sequences, around 9.9% being singletons. In its sample, this clonotype was seen many times. The trim removed 3 bases at V and 4 bases at J, leaving 4 bases unmatched. Looked up from germline, CDR1 is SGDLS and CDR2 is YYNGEE. CDR3 length: 14 amino acids. Here the sequenced sample was PBMCs, taken before TCRalphabeta/CD19-depleted stem cell transplant. This clonotype was sampled from a boy aged 5-17 years with acute myeloid leukemia, due to receive a stem cell transplant. This chain uses TRBV9 with TRBJ1-1; 9 bases are shared with TRBD1. CDR3 coding DNA: TGTGCCAGCAGCGAGGGACAGGGATTCACTGAAGCTTTCTTT. Residues: CASSEGQGFTEAFF.